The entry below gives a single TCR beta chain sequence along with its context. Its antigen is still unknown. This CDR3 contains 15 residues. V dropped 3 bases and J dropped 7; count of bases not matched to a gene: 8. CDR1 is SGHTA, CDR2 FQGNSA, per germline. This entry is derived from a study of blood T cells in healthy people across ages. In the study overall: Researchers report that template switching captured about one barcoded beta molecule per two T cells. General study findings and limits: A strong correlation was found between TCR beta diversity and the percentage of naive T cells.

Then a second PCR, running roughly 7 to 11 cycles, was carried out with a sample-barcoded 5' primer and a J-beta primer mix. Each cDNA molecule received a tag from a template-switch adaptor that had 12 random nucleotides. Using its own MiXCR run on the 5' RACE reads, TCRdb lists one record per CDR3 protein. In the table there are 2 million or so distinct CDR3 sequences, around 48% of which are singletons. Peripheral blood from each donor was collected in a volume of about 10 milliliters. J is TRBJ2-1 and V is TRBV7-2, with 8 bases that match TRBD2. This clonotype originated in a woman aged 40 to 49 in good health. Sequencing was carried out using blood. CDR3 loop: CASSFRGGPRNEQFF. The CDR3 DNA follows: TGTGCCAGCAGCTTTCGGGGGGGCCCAAGAAATGAGCAGTTCTTC.